The 8 T cell receptor beta chains below were found in one sample sequenced in a study of cytomegalovirus exposure and HLA in healthy donors (dated by TCRdb to about 2017). The protocol used for the library was the immunoSEQ multiplex PCR assay. For the multiplex PCR, a mixture combining 60 forward primers for TCR Vbeta segments and 13 reverse primers for TCR Jbeta segments was used. In its TCRdb copy, this immuneACCESS table keeps in-frame sequences only and misses some clones. Where compared with another copy, unresolved V genes explain less than half of these, and the others have no known cause. The sample table lists about 200,000 clones, around 79% of them with a count of one. The ten top clones hold 0.22% of the sample. Source material: PBMCs. The receptors shown here come from a girl aged 2 to 10 in good health and CMV-seronegative.

As DNA, the CDR3 is TGTGCCAGTAGTATCGTCGGCGGGATCAGCTCCTACGAGCAGTACTTC. Protein: CASSIVGGISSYEQYF. This rearrangement joins TRBV19 to TRBJ2-7; a weak D match, TRBD2 (6 bases). From germline, CDR1 is LNHDA and CDR2 SQIVND (reference sequence). V was pared by 3 bases and J by 0 bases, with 15 bases between. The CDR3 is made up of 16 amino acids.

The rearrangement links TRBV5-1 to TRBJ2-3; 8 bases map to TRBD2. V dropped 4 bases and J dropped 4; count of bases not matched to a gene: 11. Germline CDR1 SGHRS, CDR2 YFSETQ. The CDR3 runs 16 residues. CDR3 sequence reads: CASSPSGGRLADTQYF. The CDR3 DNA reads as TGCGCCAGCAGCCCCTCAGGCGGGAGGCTGGCAGATACGCAGTATTTT.

V gene TRBV6-5 combines with J gene TRBJ1-1; D call uncertain. The V gene lost 0 bases and the J gene lost 7 bases, with 6 bases spanning the gap. This CDR3 spans 12 amino acids. Per the germline V gene, CDR1 is MNHEY and CDR2 is SVGAGI. Here the CDR3 reads CASSYSSGEAFF. Written as DNA, the CDR3 is TGTGCCAGCAGTTACTCGAGTGGTGAAGCTTTCTTT.

The chain couples TRBV4-1 to TRBJ2-7, with a weak D call TRBD2 (6 bases). CDR1 and CDR2 from the germline V gene are MGHRA and YSYEKL. This CDR3 comprises 14 residues. Trimming removed 5 bases from V and 3 bases from J, with 14 bases in between. CDR3 in amino acids: CASSYSDGGYEQYF. The CDR3 DNA reads as TGCGCCAGCAGCTATTCAGACGGGGGCTACGAGCAGTACTTC.

CDR3 region: CASRGRGTGELFF. The CDR3 nucleotides read TGTGCCAGCCGGGGCAGGGGCACCGGGGAGCTGTTTTTT. V usage is TRBV7-9 and J usage is TRBJ2-2; weak D call: TRBD1 (6 bases). Between the trimmed V and J ends, which lost 8 bases and 4 bases, there was a span of 11 bases. The germline V gene has CDR1 SEHNR and CDR2 FQNEAQ (reference sequence). The CDR3 totals 13 residues.

The CDR3 coding sequence is TGTGCCAGCAGCTATACTAGCGGGGGGGCAGCAGATACGCAGTATTTT. It yields the protein CASSYTSGGAADTQYF. J is TRBJ2-3 and V is TRBV7-3; the match to TRBD2 covers 13 bases. Germline values: CDR1 SGHTA, CDR2 FQGTGA. The CDR3 extends over 16 amino acids. The ends lost 4 bases at V and 4 bases at J; junction bases unmatched: 5.

In its sample, this clone was seen a few times. The chain employs TRBV6-5 and TRBJ2-7, with 9 bases aligning to TRBD1. V was pared by 8 bases and J by 3 bases, with 5 bases of the junction left unmatched. The CDR3 totals 13 residues. CDR1 and CDR2 from the germline V gene are MNHEY and SVGAGI. CDR3 loop: CASATGGGYEQYF. Written as DNA, the CDR3 is TGTGCCAGCGCTACAGGGGGCGGCTACGAGCAGTACTTC.

The gene calls are TRBV27 and TRBJ1-1; D not resolved. The CDR3 runs 14 residues. V was pared by 3 bases and J by 1 base, with 9 bases between. CDR1 is MNHEY, CDR2 SMNVEV, per germline (reference sequence). The CDR3 here is CASSFITGNTEAFF. In DNA form, the CDR3 reads TGTGCCAGCAGTTTTATTACGGGGAACACTGAAGCTTTCTTT.